This TCR beta chain was recovered during a study of cytomegalovirus exposure and HLA in healthy donors. Points from the study as a whole: As a later analysis revealed, most CMV-associated TCR beta chains appeared HLA-restricted. Certain sequence variants were highly shared and formed a cluster, and this cluster was likely a sequencing artifact. Later analysis revealed greater clonal expansion in HLA-associated TCR beta chains than in equally common others. Donors belonging to an Asian-associated ancestry cluster reportedly showed fewer N-insertions in productive TCRs than the roughly 700-donor mean, according to what a later analysis found.

The PCR made use of 60 Vbeta and 13 Jbeta primers. Only in-frame clones appear in the TCRdb table, and some are missing; sequencing was by immunoSEQ multiplex PCR. Of 150,000 to 200,000 clones in the sample, 65% to 85% were seen once. As to this clone: The antigen is undetermined.

This CDR3 contains 14 residues. Germline trimming cut 5 bases from V and 13 bases from J; bases unmatched to any gene: 11. Germline values: CDR1 LNHDA, CDR2 SQIVND (reference sequence). The sample taken for sequencing was PBMCs. This chain links TRBV19 with TRBJ1-6, with 7 bases matching TRBD1. This receptor was obtained from a woman aged 45-60 years in good health and CMV-seropositive. CDR3 sequence: CASSPRTGRAPLHF. The CDR3 DNA is TGTGCCAGTAGTCCCAGGACAGGAAGAGCCCCCCTCCACTTT.